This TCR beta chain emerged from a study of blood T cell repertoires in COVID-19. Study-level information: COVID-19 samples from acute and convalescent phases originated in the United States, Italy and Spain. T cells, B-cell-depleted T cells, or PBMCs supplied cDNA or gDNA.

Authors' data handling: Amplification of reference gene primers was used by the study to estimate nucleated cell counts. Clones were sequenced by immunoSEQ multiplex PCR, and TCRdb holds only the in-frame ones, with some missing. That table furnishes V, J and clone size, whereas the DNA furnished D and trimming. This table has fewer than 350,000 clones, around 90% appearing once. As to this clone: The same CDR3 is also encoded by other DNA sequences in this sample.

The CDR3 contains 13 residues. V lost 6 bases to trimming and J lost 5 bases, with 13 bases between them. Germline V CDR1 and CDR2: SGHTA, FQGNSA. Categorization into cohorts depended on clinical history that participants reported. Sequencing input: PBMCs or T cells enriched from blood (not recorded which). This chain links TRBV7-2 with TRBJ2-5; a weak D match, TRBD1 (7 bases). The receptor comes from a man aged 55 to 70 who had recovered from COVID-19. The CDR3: CASSPPGGETQYF. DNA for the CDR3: TGTGCCAGCAGTCCCCCAGGGGGGGAGACCCAGTACTTC.